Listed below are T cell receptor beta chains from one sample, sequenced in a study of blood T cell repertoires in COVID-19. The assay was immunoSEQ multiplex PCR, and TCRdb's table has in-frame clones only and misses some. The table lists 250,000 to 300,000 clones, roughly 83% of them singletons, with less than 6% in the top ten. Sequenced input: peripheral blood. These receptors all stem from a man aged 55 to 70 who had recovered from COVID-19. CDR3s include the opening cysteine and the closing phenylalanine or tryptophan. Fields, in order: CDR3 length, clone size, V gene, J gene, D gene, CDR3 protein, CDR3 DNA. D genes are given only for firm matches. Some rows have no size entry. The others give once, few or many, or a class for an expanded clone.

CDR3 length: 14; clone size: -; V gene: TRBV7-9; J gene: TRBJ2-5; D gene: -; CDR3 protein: CASSLPAGRETQYF; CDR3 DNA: TGTGCCAGCAGCTTACCTGCAGGGCGGGAGACCCAGTACTTC
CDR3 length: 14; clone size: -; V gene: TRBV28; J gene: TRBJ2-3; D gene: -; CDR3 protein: CASSLSGGTDTQYF; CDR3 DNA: TGTGCCAGCAGTTTATCGGGGGGCACAGATACGCAGTATTTT
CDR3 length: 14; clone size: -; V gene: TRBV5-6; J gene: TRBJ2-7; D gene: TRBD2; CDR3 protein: CASSLVAGGDEQYF; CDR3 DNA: TGTGCCAGCAGCTTGGTAGCGGGGGGGGACGAGCAGTACTTC
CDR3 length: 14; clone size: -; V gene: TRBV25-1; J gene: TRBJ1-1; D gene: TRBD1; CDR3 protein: CASRQTGGRTEAFF; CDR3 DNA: TGTGCCAGCAGACAGACAGGGGGCAGGACTGAAGCTTTCTTT
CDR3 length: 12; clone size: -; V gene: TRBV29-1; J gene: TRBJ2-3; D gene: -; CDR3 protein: CSVLQGTDTQYF; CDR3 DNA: TGCAGCGTTCTTCAGGGCACAGATACGCAGTATTTT
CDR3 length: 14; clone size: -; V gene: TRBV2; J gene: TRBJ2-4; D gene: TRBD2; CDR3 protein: CASSRAGGLNIQYF; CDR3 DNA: TGTGCCAGCAGCCGAGCGGGGGGATTAAACATTCAGTACTTC
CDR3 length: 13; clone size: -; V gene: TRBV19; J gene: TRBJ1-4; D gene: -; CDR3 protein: CASSMMTGGKLFF; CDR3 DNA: TGTGCCAGTAGTATGATGACAGGCGGAAAACTGTTTTTT
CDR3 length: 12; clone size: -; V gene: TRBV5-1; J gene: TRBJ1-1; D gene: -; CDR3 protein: CASTGAGGEAFF; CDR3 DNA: TGCGCCAGCACCGGGGCGGGGGGTGAAGCTTTCTTT
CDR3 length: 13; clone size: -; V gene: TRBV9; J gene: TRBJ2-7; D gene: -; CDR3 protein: CASSVAPNYEQYF; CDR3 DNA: TGTGCCAGCAGCGTAGCCCCCAATTACGAGCAGTACTTC
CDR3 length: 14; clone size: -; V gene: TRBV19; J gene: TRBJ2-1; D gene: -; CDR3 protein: CASSIRGSYNEQFF; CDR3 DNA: TGTGCCAGTAGTATAAGGGGATCCTACAATGAGCAGTTCTTC
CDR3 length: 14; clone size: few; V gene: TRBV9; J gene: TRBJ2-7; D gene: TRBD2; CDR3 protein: CASSGTSGSYEQYF; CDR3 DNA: TGTGCCAGCAGCGGGACTAGCGGATCCTACGAGCAGTACTTC
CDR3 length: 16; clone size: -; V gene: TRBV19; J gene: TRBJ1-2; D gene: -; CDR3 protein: CASSTNQQITLYGYTF; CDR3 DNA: TGTGCCAGTAGTACAAACCAACAGATAACTCTTTATGGCTACACCTTC
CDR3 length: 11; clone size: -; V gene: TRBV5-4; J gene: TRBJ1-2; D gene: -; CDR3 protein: CASSLRGGYTF; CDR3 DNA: TGTGCCAGCAGCTTGCGGGGGGGCTACACCTTC
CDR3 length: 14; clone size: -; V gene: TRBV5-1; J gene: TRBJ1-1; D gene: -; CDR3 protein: CASSFRSSSTEAFF; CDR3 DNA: TGCGCCAGCAGCTTTCGGAGCAGTAGCACTGAAGCTTTCTTT
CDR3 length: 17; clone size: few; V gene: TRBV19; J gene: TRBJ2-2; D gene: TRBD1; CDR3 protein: CASSIGGQGAITGELFF; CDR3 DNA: TGTGCCAGTAGTATAGGAGGACAGGGGGCGATAACCGGGGAGCTGTTTTTT
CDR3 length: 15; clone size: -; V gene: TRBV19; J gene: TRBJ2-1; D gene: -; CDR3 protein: CASSYSSGSYNEQFF; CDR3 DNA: TGTGCCAGTAGTTACTCGTCTGGCTCCTACAATGAGCAGTTCTTC
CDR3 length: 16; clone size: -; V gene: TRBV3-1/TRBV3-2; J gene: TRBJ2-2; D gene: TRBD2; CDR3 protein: CASSPRTSARTGELFF; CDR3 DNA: TGTGCCAGCAGCCCCCGGACTAGTGCGCGCACCGGGGAGCTGTTTTTT
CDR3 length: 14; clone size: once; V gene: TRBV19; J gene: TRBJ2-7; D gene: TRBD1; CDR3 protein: CARDVRGLTYEQYF; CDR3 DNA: TGTGCCAGGGACGTCAGGGGGCTTACCTACGAGCAGTACTTC
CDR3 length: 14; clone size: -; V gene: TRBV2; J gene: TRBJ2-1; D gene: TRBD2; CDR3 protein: CASRAPGGRDEQFF; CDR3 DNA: TGTGCCAGCAGAGCACCGGGGGGGAGGGATGAGCAGTTCTTC
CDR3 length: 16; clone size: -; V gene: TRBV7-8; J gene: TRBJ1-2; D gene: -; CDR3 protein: CASSLVRTEKNYGYTF; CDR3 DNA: TGTGCCAGCAGCTTAGTAAGGACAGAAAAGAACTATGGCTACACCTTC
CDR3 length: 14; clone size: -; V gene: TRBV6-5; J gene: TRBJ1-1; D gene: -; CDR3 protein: CASSLRHQNTEAFF; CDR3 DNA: TGTGCCAGCAGTCTGAGACATCAGAACACTGAAGCTTTCTTT
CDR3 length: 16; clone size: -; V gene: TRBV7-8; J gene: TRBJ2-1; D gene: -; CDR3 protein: CASSLVSGGGYNEQFF; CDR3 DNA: TGTGCCAGCAGCTTAGTTTCCGGGGGAGGATACAATGAGCAGTTCTTC
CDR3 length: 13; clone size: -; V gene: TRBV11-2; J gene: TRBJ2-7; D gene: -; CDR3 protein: CASSSYRAYEQYF; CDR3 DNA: TGTGCCAGCAGCTCGTACAGGGCCTACGAGCAGTACTTC
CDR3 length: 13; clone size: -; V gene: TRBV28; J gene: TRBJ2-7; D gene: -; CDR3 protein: CASSFPGSYEQYF; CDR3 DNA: TGTGCCAGCAGTTTTCCAGGGTCCTACGAGCAGTACTTC
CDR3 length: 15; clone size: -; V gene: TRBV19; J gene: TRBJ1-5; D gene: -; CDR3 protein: CASSIAWGGNQPQHF; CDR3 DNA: TGTGCCAGTAGTATAGCGTGGGGCGGCAATCAGCCCCAGCATTTT
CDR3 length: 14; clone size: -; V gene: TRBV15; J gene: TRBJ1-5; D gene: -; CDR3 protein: CATSREGGDQPQHF; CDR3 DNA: TGTGCCACCAGCAGAGAGGGAGGGGATCAGCCCCAGCATTTT
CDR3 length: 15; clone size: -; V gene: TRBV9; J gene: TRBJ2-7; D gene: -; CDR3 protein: CASSVATGGVHEQYF; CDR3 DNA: TGTGCCAGCAGCGTAGCTACCGGGGGTGTCCACGAGCAGTACTTC
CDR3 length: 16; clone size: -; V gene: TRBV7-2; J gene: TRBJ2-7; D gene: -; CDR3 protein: CASSLVRGTQSYEQYF; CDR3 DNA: TGTGCCAGCAGCTTAGTCCGTGGGACTCAGAGCTACGAGCAGTACTTC
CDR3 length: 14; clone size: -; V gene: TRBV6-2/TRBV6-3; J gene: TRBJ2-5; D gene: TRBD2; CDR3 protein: CASNPTSGSVTQYF; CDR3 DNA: TGTGCCAGCAACCCGACTAGCGGGAGTGTGACCCAGTACTTC